Listed below are T cell receptor beta chains from one sample, sequenced in a study of CD8 T cells in ankylosing spondylitis. MiXCR, applied by TCRdb to the 5' RACE reads, yields one record per CDR3 protein. The sample contains about 510,000 distinct CDR3 sequences, approximately 5.3% of which appear only once. The sequenced material came from blood, either unsorted or a sorted T cell fraction (not recorded which). The receptors were gathered from a male donor with ankylosing spondylitis. CDR3s include the opening cysteine and the closing phenylalanine or tryptophan. The D gene is left open where the match is weak. Size is stated as once, few, many, or a class for an expanded clone.

j_call,d_call,clone_size,v_call,cdr3_nt,cdr3_aa
TRBJ2-1,TRBD1,many,TRBV4-2,TGTGCCAGCAGCGTCGGGACAGGGGACTACAATGAGCAGTTCTTC,CASSVGTGDYNEQFF
TRBJ2-5,.,many,TRBV5-1,TGCGCCAGCAGCTTGGTGACGGGTATACAAGAGACCCAGTACTTC,CASSLVTGIQETQYF
TRBJ1-1,.,many,TRBV29-1,TGCAGCGGAAAGACAGCACCTATTGAAGCTTTCTTT,CSGKTAPIEAFF
TRBJ1-1,TRBD1,few,TRBV28,TGTGCCAGCAGCCGGCGTCCCGGGACAGGGGACACTGAAGCTTTCTTT,CASSRRPGTGDTEAFF
TRBJ1-1,.,few,TRBV5-1,TGCGCCAGCAGCTTAGGAGGGGGTGACACTGAAGCTTTCTTT,CASSLGGGDTEAFF
TRBJ1-5,.,many,TRBV7-2,TGTGCCAGCAGCTTAGTGGGGAGCTCCGGGCAGCCCCAGCATTTT,CASSLVGSSGQPQHF
TRBJ2-3,TRBD1,many,TRBV24-1,TGTGCCACCAGTGCCGTCCGACAGGGGGGGACCGGAGATACGCAGTATTTT,CATSAVRQGGTGDTQYF
TRBJ2-7,.,many,TRBV28,TGTGCCAGCGGCTCAGGGGAACCCTACGAGCAGTACTTC,CASGSGEPYEQYF
TRBJ2-1,.,many,TRBV11-1,TGTGCCAGCAGCTTAGTCGTTACCTTCGGGAGCTCCTACAATGAGCAGTTCTTC,CASSLVVTFGSSYNEQFF
TRBJ2-1,TRBD2,many,TRBV12-3/TRBV12-4,TGTGCCAGCAGTCCAGCGGGGGGGGCCTACAATGAGCAGTTCTTC,CASSPAGGAYNEQFF
TRBJ2-2,.,few,TRBV29-1,TGCAGCGTTGACGTACCGAACACCGGGGAGCTGTTTTTT,CSVDVPNTGELFF
TRBJ2-2,.,many,TRBV7-2,TGTGCCAGCAGCTCAACCCGGACACGTCGGGACACCGGGGAGCTGTTTTTT,CASSSTRTRRDTGELFF
TRBJ2-6,TRBD1,many,TRBV4-2,TGTGCCAGCAGCCACCGGGACAGGGACGACTCTGGGGCCAACGTCCTGACTTTC,CASSHRDRDDSGANVLTF
TRBJ2-7,.,few,TRBV7-9,TGTGCCAGCATCTTGCACCAGGGTGTCTCCGGCGAGCAGTACTTC,CASILHQGVSGEQYF
TRBJ2-1,.,many,TRBV5-1,TGCGCCAGCCTTGAAGCCCTCCCGGGACAAAAATACAATGAGCAGTTCTTC,CASLEALPGQKYNEQFF
TRBJ2-1,TRBD2,many,TRBV5-1,TGCGCCAGCAGCTTGCTCAGCGGGGGGCAGCACAATGAGCAGTTCTTC,CASSLLSGGQHNEQFF
TRBJ2-6,.,many,TRBV28,TGTGCCAGCACCATGGGGGATTCCAACGTCCTGACTTTC,CASTMGDSNVLTF
TRBJ2-1,TRBD2,few,TRBV7-9,TGTGCCAGCAGCCGGATGGGGACTAGCGGGGCTTGGGAGCAGTTCTTC,CASSRMGTSGAWEQFF
TRBJ1-4,.,many,TRBV28,TGTGCCAGCTCCCAAGGGGGAGGGTTTTCAACTAATGAAAAACTGTTTTTT,CASSQGGGFSTNEKLFF
TRBJ2-7,.,many,TRBV6-1,TGTGCCAGCAGACGACAGGCCGATTCCTACGAGCAGTACTTC,CASRRQADSYEQYF
TRBJ2-5,TRBD2,many,TRBV20-1,TGCAGTCCCCTTAGCGGGATGTACCAAGAGACCCAGTACTTC,CSPLSGMYQETQYF